The rows below give T cell receptor beta chains drawn from one sample of a study of patients and donors after allogeneic stem cell transplantation. TCRdb reanalysed the RT-PCR reads using MiXCR and keeps one entry per CDR3 protein. The sample yields about a million distinct CDR3 sequences, about a sixth seen once. Input material: blood, either unsorted or a sorted T cell fraction (not recorded which). These receptors all come from a human donor who was either an allogeneic HSCT recipient or a stem cell or donor lymphocyte infusion donor (not recorded which). It is not recorded whose cells these are; they may come from a transplant donor. Each CDR3 is given with its conserved first and last residue. Each record gives: clone size, J gene, V gene, D gene, CDR3 protein, CDR3 DNA. D genes are given only for firm matches. Not all rows give a size; the values are once, few, many and, for expanded clones, a class.

>.|TRBJ2-1|TRBV27|.
CATASSYNEQFF
TGTGCCACCGCCAGCTCCTACAATGAGCAGTTCTTC
>few|TRBJ1-1|TRBV10-3|.
CAISESSGSWTAASEAFF
TGTGCCATCAGTGAGTCCTCAGGGTCCTGGACCGCCGCCTCTGAAGCTTTCTTT
>few|TRBJ1-6|TRBV12-3/TRBV12-4|TRBD1
CASSPRGQGSPLHF
TGTGCCAGCAGTCCCAGGGGGCAGGGGTCACCCCTCCACTTT
>many|TRBJ1-2|TRBV20-1|TRBD1
CSALPETGVNGYTF
TGCAGTGCCCTCCCCGAGACAGGGGTAAATGGCTACACCTTC
>.|TRBJ2-1|TRBV20-1|TRBD2
CSQQGTKNEQFF
TGCAGTCAACAAGGGACTAAAAATGAGCAGTTCTTC
>.|TRBJ2-3|TRBV15|TRBD1
CATSSERQGPDTQYF
TGTGCCACCAGCAGTGAGAGACAGGGCCCAGATACGCAGTATTTT
>.|TRBJ1-1|TRBV3-1|.
CASSHLHGVAFF
TGTGCCAGCAGCCATCTGCACGGGGTGGCTTTCTTT
>.|TRBJ2-5|TRBV20-1|.
CSAAGLQETQYF
TGCAGTGCTGCCGGACTACAAGAGACCCAGTACTTC
>few|TRBJ2-7|TRBV11-2|.
CASSIGLTYEQYF
TGTGCCAGCAGCATAGGACTAACCTACGAGCAGTACTTC
>.|TRBJ2-7|TRBV7-9|.
CASSLVLAPYEQYF
TGTGCCAGCAGCTTAGTCCTAGCCCCGTACGAGCAGTACTTC
>.|TRBJ2-7|TRBV7-6|TRBD1
CASSLLRDRGSYEQYF
TGTGCCAGCAGCTTACTTCGGGACAGGGGGTCCTACGAGCAGTACTTC
>.|TRBJ2-3|TRBV25-1|.
CASSREYTQYF
TGTGCCAGTTCGAGGGAATATACGCAGTATTTT
>few|TRBJ2-3|TRBV12-3/TRBV12-4|TRBD1
CASISSYRGRPLDTQYF
TGTGCCAGCATAAGTTCTTACAGGGGGCGACCCTTAGATACGCAGTATTTT
>.|TRBJ2-5|TRBV4-1|TRBD2
CASSHPGLRTETQYF
TGCGCCAGCAGCCACCCGGGACTACGGACGGAGACCCAGTACTTC
>.|TRBJ2-5|TRBV25-1|.
CASSTGWETQYF
TGTGCCAGCAGTACCGGTTGGGAGACCCAGTACTTC
>.|TRBJ2-5|TRBV20-1|.
CSAREPGYETQYF
TGCAGTGCTAGAGAGCCGGGATACGAGACCCAGTACTTC
>.|TRBJ2-5|TRBV9|.
CASSTRQGTRFGEETQYF
TGTGCCAGCAGCACCCGACAGGGGACTAGATTTGGGGAAGAGACCCAGTACTTC
>few|TRBJ2-2|TRBV24-1|TRBD2
CATSSGLWTGELFF
TGTGCCACCTCTAGCGGCCTTTGGACCGGGGAGCTGTTTTTT
>.|TRBJ1-2|TRBV10-3|.
CASRVPGTQLNYGYTF
TGTGCCAGTCGTGTTCCGGGGACACAACTTAACTATGGCTACACCTTC
>.|TRBJ2-2|TRBV14|.
CASSQDRRTLLFF
TGTGCCAGCAGCCAAGATAGGCGGACCTTGCTGTTTTTT
>.|TRBJ2-7|TRBV5-1|.
CASSRAALGHEQYF
TGCGCCAGCAGCCGGGCGGCTTTAGGGCACGAGCAGTACTTC
>few|TRBJ1-3|TRBV28|.
CASSSSGTPLGNTIYF
TGTGCCAGCAGTTCCTCCGGGACCCCACTTGGAAACACCATATATTTT
>few|TRBJ2-3|TRBV24-1|TRBD2
CATSDPGLAGVDTQYF
TGTGCCACCAGTGATCCGGGACTAGCGGGAGTGGATACGCAGTATTTT
>few|TRBJ2-2|TRBV3-1|TRBD1
CASSPGQGVRITGELFF
TGTGCCAGCAGCCCGGGACAGGGGGTTCGTATCACCGGGGAGCTGTTTTTT
>.|TRBJ1-3|TRBV7-9|TRBD1
CASSILQGEGSTIYF
TGTGCCAGCAGCATTTTACAGGGGGAAGGGAGCACCATATATTTT